This is a list of T cell receptor beta chains from one sample in a study of cytotoxic CD8 clonotypes in ibrutinib-treated CLL. Profiling relied on immunoSEQ multiplex PCR, and the TCRdb table lists in-frame clones only, not all of them. The sample records about 330,000 clones, 67% being singletons. Sample: PBMCs, taken after 36 months of ibrutinib treatment. Every receptor here comes from a human donor with chronic lymphocytic leukemia. Both conserved end residues are part of each CDR3. The order of the fields is CDR3 length, V gene, clone size, D gene, J gene, CDR3 DNA, CDR3 protein. A D gene is named only where the DNA matches it firmly. The listing skips clone size in some rows; elsewhere it reads once, few, many or a size class.

length: 14
V: TRBV9
size: .
D: .
J: TRBJ2-5
DNA: TGTGCCAGCAGCGCGGAGGGGGCTTGGGAGACCCAGTACTTC
CDR3: CASSAEGAWETQYF

length: 16
V: TRBV11-3
size: .
D: .
J: TRBJ2-3
DNA: TGTGCCAGCAGCTCGTATGTCGGGGCGACCAAAGATACGCAGTATTTT
CDR3: CASSSYVGATKDTQYF

length: 11
V: TRBV12-5
size: .
D: .
J: TRBJ2-3
DNA: TGTGCTAGTGGTTTTCAAGATACGCAGTATTTT
CDR3: CASGFQDTQYF

length: 15
V: TRBV7-3
size: .
D: .
J: TRBJ2-2
DNA: TGTGCCAGCAGCTTAAGCAGGGGAGGGGCCGGGGAGCTGTTTTTT
CDR3: CASSLSRGGAGELFF

length: 16
V: TRBV7-9
size: .
D: TRBD2
J: TRBJ2-7
DNA: TGTGCCAGCAGCTCGTTTAGCGGGGGGGCTGCCTACGAGCAGTACTTC
CDR3: CASSSFSGGAAYEQYF

length: 15
V: TRBV13
size: .
D: TRBD1
J: TRBJ1-2
DNA: TGTGCCAGCAGCTTGTTCCGGGACAGGAGCTATGGCTACACCTTC
CDR3: CASSLFRDRSYGYTF

length: 15
V: TRBV27
size: .
D: TRBD1
J: TRBJ1-1
DNA: TGTGCCAGCAGTTTATATGGACAGGGAAGCTCTGAAGCTTTCTTT
CDR3: CASSLYGQGSSEAFF

length: 16
V: TRBV4-1
size: .
D: .
J: TRBJ2-5
DNA: TGCGCCAGCAGCCAGCCCCACCGGGACAAACAAGAGACCCAGTACTTC
CDR3: CASSQPHRDKQETQYF

length: 15
V: TRBV28
size: .
D: .
J: TRBJ1-5
DNA: TGTGCCAGCAGTTTAGGGGACCATAGCAATCAGCCCCAGCATTTT
CDR3: CASSLGDHSNQPQHF

length: 14
V: TRBV9
size: .
D: .
J: TRBJ2-1
DNA: TGTGCCAGCAGCGAATGGGACTCCTTCAATGAGCAGTTCTTC
CDR3: CASSEWDSFNEQFF

length: 16
V: TRBV4-1
size: .
D: TRBD2
J: TRBJ2-5
DNA: TGCGCCAGCAGCCCCCTCGGCGGGGGGGCCCAAGAGACCCAGTACTTC
CDR3: CASSPLGGGAQETQYF

length: 13
V: TRBV18
size: .
D: TRBD1
J: TRBJ2-7
DNA: TGTGCCAGCTTTGACAGGGAATACTACGAGCAGTACTTC
CDR3: CASFDREYYEQYF

length: 11
V: TRBV6-1
size: .
D: .
J: TRBJ1-6
DNA: TGTGCCAGCAGGGTCCGCTCACCCCTCCACTTT
CDR3: CASRVRSPLHF

length: 13
V: TRBV5-6
size: .
D: .
J: TRBJ2-3
DNA: TGTGCCAGCAGCCCACAGGGAGTAGATACGCAGTATTTT
CDR3: CASSPQGVDTQYF

length: 15
V: TRBV28
size: .
D: .
J: TRBJ2-5
DNA: TGTGCCAGCAGTTTAGGGACCGGGCTACAAGAGACCCAGTACTTC
CDR3: CASSLGTGLQETQYF

length: 15
V: TRBV18
size: .
D: TRBD2
J: TRBJ2-1
DNA: TGTGCCAGCTCACCACGCCTAGCGGGGACCCATGAGCAGTTCTTC
CDR3: CASSPRLAGTHEQFF

length: 16
V: TRBV5-1
size: once
D: .
J: TRBJ2-3
DNA: TGCGCCAGCAGCTTCTCCCGTTCGCATCACGCAGATACGCAGTATTTT
CDR3: CASSFSRSHHADTQYF

length: 15
V: TRBV28
size: .
D: .
J: TRBJ2-7
DNA: TGTGCCAGCAGTTTGTACGGGCGGTCGAACTACGAGCAGTACTTC
CDR3: CASSLYGRSNYEQYF

length: 15
V: TRBV18
size: .
D: TRBD2
J: TRBJ2-7
DNA: TGTGCCAGCTCACCGCTTCGGGAGGTGGGCTACGAGCAGTACTTC
CDR3: CASSPLREVGYEQYF

length: 14
V: TRBV18
size: .
D: TRBD1
J: TRBJ1-2
DNA: TGTGCCAGCTCACGCTTGGACAGGAGTCGCGGCTACACCTTC
CDR3: CASSRLDRSRGYTF

length: 12
V: TRBV9
size: .
D: .
J: TRBJ1-2
DNA: TGTGCCAGCAAGAGTGGGGTGTATGGCTACACCTTC
CDR3: CASKSGVYGYTF

length: 16
V: TRBV5-1
size: .
D: TRBD1
J: TRBJ2-7
DNA: TGCGCCAGCAGCTTGGCCGGACAGGCGAGCTCCTACGAGCAGTACTTC
CDR3: CASSLAGQASSYEQYF

length: 11
V: TRBV6-5
size: few
D: .
J: TRBJ2-5
DNA: TGTGCCAGCAGTTACGGGGAGACCCAGTACTTC
CDR3: CASSYGETQYF

length: 14
V: TRBV9
size: .
D: .
J: TRBJ1-2
DNA: TGTGCCAGCAGCGCCCGGACGTCTAACTATGGCTACACCTTC
CDR3: CASSARTSNYGYTF

length: 16
V: TRBV5-6
size: .
D: .
J: TRBJ2-7
DNA: TGTGCCAGCAGCTTGGGGGTCGGACAACACCTGTACGAGCAGTACTTC
CDR3: CASSLGVGQHLYEQYF

length: 14
V: TRBV2
size: .
D: .
J: TRBJ1-1
DNA: TGTGCCAGCAGTGCTGAGGGAGGGTACACTGAAGCTTTCTTT
CDR3: CASSAEGGYTEAFF

length: 13
V: TRBV15
size: .
D: TRBD1
J: TRBJ2-7
DNA: TGTGCCACCAGCAAACAGGGGTCCTACGAGCAGTACTTC
CDR3: CATSKQGSYEQYF

length: 13
V: TRBV7-4
size: .
D: .
J: TRBJ1-5
DNA: TGTGCCAGCAGCTTAGGGGTAGGCCAGCCCCAGCATTTT
CDR3: CASSLGVGQPQHF

length: 17
V: TRBV29-1
size: .
D: TRBD1
J: TRBJ1-2
DNA: TGCAGCGTTGACCGCGGACAGGGCGGTGGGGCTAACTATGGCTACACCTTC
CDR3: CSVDRGQGGGANYGYTF

length: 16
V: TRBV7-9
size: .
D: .
J: TRBJ1-6
DNA: TGTGCCAGCAGCTTGGAGCCCGGGACTGTTTCCTCACCCCTCCACTTT
CDR3: CASSLEPGTVSSPLHF

length: 14
V: TRBV7-9
size: few
D: .
J: TRBJ1-3
DNA: TGTGCCAGCAGCTTAGAGCTTTCTGGAAACACCATATATTTT
CDR3: CASSLELSGNTIYF

length: 15
V: TRBV4-1
size: .
D: TRBD1
J: TRBJ1-5
DNA: TGCGCCAGCAGCCAAGATTCGGCAGGGGGGCAGCCCCAGCATTTT
CDR3: CASSQDSAGGQPQHF

length: 13
V: TRBV7-6
size: .
D: .
J: TRBJ1-1
DNA: TGTGCCAGCAGCCCCAGGCCGGACGGTGAAGCTTTCTTT
CDR3: CASSPRPDGEAFF

length: 16
V: TRBV5-6
size: .
D: TRBD1
J: TRBJ2-1
DNA: TGTGCCAGCAGCTTAGCTCCGGGACAGGGGTCGGATGAGCAGTTCTTC
CDR3: CASSLAPGQGSDEQFF

length: 17
V: TRBV15
size: .
D: TRBD1
J: TRBJ2-7
DNA: TGTGCCACCAGTAGAACTCCCCGGGACAGGGTTTCCTACGAGCAGTACTTC
CDR3: CATSRTPRDRVSYEQYF

length: 14
V: TRBV2
size: .
D: TRBD1
J: TRBJ1-5
DNA: TGTGCCAGCACTACTAGTACAGGGGTACAGCCCCAGCATTTT
CDR3: CASTTSTGVQPQHF

length: 16
V: TRBV11-2
size: .
D: TRBD2
J: TRBJ2-7
DNA: TGTGCCAGCAGCTTAGCCCCCCTAGCGGGGACCTACGAGCAGTACTTC
CDR3: CASSLAPLAGTYEQYF

length: 15
V: TRBV15
size: .
D: TRBD2
J: TRBJ2-4
DNA: TGTGCCACCAGCAGGGGAATCCCGGGGAGGGACATTCAGTACTTC
CDR3: CATSRGIPGRDIQYF

length: 14
V: TRBV6-5
size: .
D: TRBD1
J: TRBJ2-7
DNA: TGTGCCAGCAGTCGGGACAGGGGATTCCACGAGCAGTACTTC
CDR3: CASSRDRGFHEQYF

length: 14
V: TRBV29-1
size: .
D: .
J: TRBJ1-3
DNA: TGCAGCGTTTCTACAGATGTCTCTGGAAACACCATATATTTT
CDR3: CSVSTDVSGNTIYF

length: 18
V: TRBV4-1
size: .
D: TRBD1
J: TRBJ1-6
DNA: TGCGCCAGCAGCCAAGACAACTACAGACAGGGGGATAATTCACCCCTCCACTTT
CDR3: CASSQDNYRQGDNSPLHF

length: 14
V: TRBV5-1
size: few
D: TRBD1
J: TRBJ1-2
DNA: TGCGCCAGCAGCCCACAGGGGGCAGGCTATGGCTACACCTTC
CDR3: CASSPQGAGYGYTF

length: 14
V: TRBV29-1
size: .
D: TRBD2
J: TRBJ2-3
DNA: TGCAGCGTTGCCGGCGGGGGAGTCACAGATACGCAGTATTTT
CDR3: CSVAGGGVTDTQYF

length: 13
V: TRBV7-2
size: .
D: .
J: TRBJ2-7
DNA: TGTGCCAGCAGCTTAGATGGACTCTACGAGCAGTACTTC
CDR3: CASSLDGLYEQYF

length: 14
V: TRBV10-3
size: .
D: .
J: TRBJ2-7
DNA: TGTGCCATCAAGGAAGGGGAGGCCTCCTACGAGCAGTACTTC
CDR3: CAIKEGEASYEQYF

length: 13
V: TRBV11-2
size: .
D: .
J: TRBJ2-1
DNA: TGTGCCAGCAGCTTAGCAGCGACGAATGAGCAGTTCTTC
CDR3: CASSLAATNEQFF

length: 17
V: TRBV5-6
size: once
D: .
J: TRBJ2-7
DNA: TGTGCCAGCAGCCCACTGGATAACAGGGACGGTTCCTACGAGCAGTACTTC
CDR3: CASSPLDNRDGSYEQYF

length: 14
V: TRBV4-1
size: few
D: .
J: TRBJ1-2
DNA: TGCGCCAGCAGCCAAGTGACGGGGCTTGGTGGCTACACCTTC
CDR3: CASSQVTGLGGYTF

length: 15
V: TRBV5-1
size: .
D: .
J: TRBJ2-7
DNA: TGCGCCAGCAGCCAACTAGGGGCCAAGACGGGCGAGCAGTACTTC
CDR3: CASSQLGAKTGEQYF

length: 15
V: TRBV18
size: few
D: TRBD1
J: TRBJ1-1
DNA: TGTGCCAGCTCACCCACGGACAGGGGGCGCACTGAAGCTTTCTTT
CDR3: CASSPTDRGRTEAFF

length: 14
V: TRBV6-5
size: .
D: .
J: TRBJ1-2
DNA: TGTGCCAGCAGACACGGGGGGGTGCTCTATGGCTACACCTTC
CDR3: CASRHGGVLYGYTF

length: 16
V: TRBV6-6
size: .
D: .
J: TRBJ1-2
DNA: TGTGCCAGCAGTTACGATGACAGATCACTGAACTATGGCTACACCTTC
CDR3: CASSYDDRSLNYGYTF